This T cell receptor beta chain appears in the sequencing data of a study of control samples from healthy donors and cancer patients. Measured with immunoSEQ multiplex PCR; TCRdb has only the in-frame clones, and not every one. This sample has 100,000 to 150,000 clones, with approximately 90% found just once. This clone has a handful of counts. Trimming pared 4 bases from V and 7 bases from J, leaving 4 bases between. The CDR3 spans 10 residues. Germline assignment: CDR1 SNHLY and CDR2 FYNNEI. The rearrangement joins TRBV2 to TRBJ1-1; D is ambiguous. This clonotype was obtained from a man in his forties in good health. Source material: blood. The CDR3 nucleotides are TGTGCCAGCAGTGCTGTTGAAGCTTTCTTT. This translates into CASSAVEAFF. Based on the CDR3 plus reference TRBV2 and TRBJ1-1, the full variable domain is EPEVTQTPSHQVTQMGQEVILRCVPISNHLYFYWYRQILGQKVEFLVSFYNNEISEKSEIFDDQFSVERPDGSNFTLKIRSTKLEDSAMYFCASSAVEAFFGQGTRLTVV.